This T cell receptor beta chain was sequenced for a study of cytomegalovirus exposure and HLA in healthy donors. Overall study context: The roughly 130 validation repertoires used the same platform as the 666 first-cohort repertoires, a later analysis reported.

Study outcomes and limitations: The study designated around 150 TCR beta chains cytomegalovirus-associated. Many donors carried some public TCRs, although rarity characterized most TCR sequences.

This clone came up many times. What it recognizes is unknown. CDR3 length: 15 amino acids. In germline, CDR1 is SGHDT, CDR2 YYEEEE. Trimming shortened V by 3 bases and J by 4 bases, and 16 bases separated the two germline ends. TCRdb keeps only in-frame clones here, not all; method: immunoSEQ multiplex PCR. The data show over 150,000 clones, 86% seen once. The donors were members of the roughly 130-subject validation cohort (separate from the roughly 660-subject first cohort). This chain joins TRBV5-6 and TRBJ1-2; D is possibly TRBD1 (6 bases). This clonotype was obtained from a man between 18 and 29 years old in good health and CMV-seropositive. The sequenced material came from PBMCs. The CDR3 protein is CASSSTGSGLYGYTF. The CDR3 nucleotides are TGTGCCAGCAGCTCTACAGGGTCCGGCCTCTATGGCTACACCTTC.